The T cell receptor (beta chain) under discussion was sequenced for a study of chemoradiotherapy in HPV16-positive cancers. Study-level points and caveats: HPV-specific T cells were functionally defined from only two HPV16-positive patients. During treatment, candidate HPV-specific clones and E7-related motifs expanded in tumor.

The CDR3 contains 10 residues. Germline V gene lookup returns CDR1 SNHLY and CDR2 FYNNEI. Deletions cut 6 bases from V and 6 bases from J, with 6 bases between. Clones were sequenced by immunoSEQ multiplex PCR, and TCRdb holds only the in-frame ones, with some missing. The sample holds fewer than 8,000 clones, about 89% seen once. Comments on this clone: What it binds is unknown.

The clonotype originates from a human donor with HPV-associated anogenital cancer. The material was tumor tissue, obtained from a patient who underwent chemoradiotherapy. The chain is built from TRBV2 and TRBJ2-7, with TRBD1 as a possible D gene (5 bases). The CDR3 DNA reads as TGTGCCAGCAGCCAGGGCGAGCAGTACTTC. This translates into CASSQGEQYF.